This record covers a single TCR beta chain. The clone's antigen remains unknown. There are no base qualities to consult, and no much larger clone falls within one base. In total, 500 to 700 healthy bone marrow donors made up the cohort. All cohort members were sampled while nominally healthy, although unrecorded immune exposures were likely present. The donor was CMV seropositive and belonged to the group of 250 to 300 seropositive cohort members. Every donor gave a peripheral blood sample, and the peripheral blood mononuclear cells from that sample were used for TCR beta sequencing. The Qiagen DNeasy Blood Extraction Kit was used to extract genomic DNA from the blood cell samples. These data originate in a study of cytomegalovirus exposure and HLA in healthy donors (dated by TCRdb to 2016 to 2017). In the study overall: In an earlier analysis of approximately 640 of the donors, roughly 300 Gb of sequence data and approximately 120 million unique TCR beta sequences from about 179 million T cells were reported. Roughly 300 gigabases of sequencing data and around 87 million unique TCR sequences were included in an early release covering around 650 HLA-typed donors. A later analysis re-analyzed previously published TCR beta repertoires from 666 donors and added high-resolution HLA genotyping to study TCR occurrence patterns. Genome-wide SNP genotypes for about 60% of the 666 donors were used in a later genetic analysis, which treated that subset as a discovery cohort. HLA typing included class I and class II loci at four-digit resolution. To decide whether each TCR beta V gene segment behaved as functional or pseudogenic, an earlier analysis of approximately 590 of the donors relied on high-throughput TCR beta sequencing. Of the 300 to 450 genotyped donors, approximately 83% fell in the genetic ancestry cluster associated with self-reported Caucasian donors. In the later analysis, no new phenotypic data were used to find candidate immune exposures; instead, reliance was placed on TCR beta sequences and their occurrence across donors. To predict cytomegalovirus infection status, the study combined high-throughput TCR immunosequencing, statistical association of individual TCRs with disease status, and machine learning. A separate validation cohort of 100 to 150 different subjects was used in addition to the roughly 640-subject first cohort. Alongside the repertoire data, information on donor age, sex, ethnicity and CMV serostatus was compiled. The T cell repertoires of some 670 subjects were profiled by immunosequencing and related to cytomegalovirus serostatus. Every discovery cohort repertoire had been produced on one sequencing platform. Among 398 genotyped donors of the cohort, an average of roughly 240,000 unique TCR beta nucleotide sequences were sequenced per donor, 15% to 20% of them non-productive. Typing coverage varied by locus: about 629-640 donors for A, B, C, DRB1 and DQB1; more than 500 for DQA1; 600 to 610 for DPA1; more than 450 for DPB1. The study aimed to test whether cataloging public T cell receptors could reveal signatures of past pathogen exposure. Five DR-DQ haplotypes were treated as single units for association and clustering because of strong linkage in the cohort.

Beyond this particular receptor, the publication reports: According to a later analysis, TCR association rates differed among HLA loci, with DRB1 alleles showing the most associated TCRs and HLA-C alleles showing the fewest. Most TCR sequences were observed very rarely across donors, whereas some public TCRs were present in many individuals. The classifier was reported to diagnose cytomegalovirus status with high specificity and sensitivity in both the original cohort and the validation cohort. A few of the identified cytomegalovirus-associated TCR beta chains were confirmed in vitro to be specific for cytomegalovirus antigens. Because the 87-base-pair reads could not distinguish some IMGT-functional V segments, including TRBV6-2 and TRBV6-3, those segments were excluded. A total of roughly 160 TCR beta chains were listed by the study as associated with cytomegalovirus. A later genetic analysis reported fewer N-insertions in productive TCRs among donors in an Asian-associated ancestry cluster than the approximately 700-donor mean. A later analysis reported that several top co-occurrence clusters appeared linked to parvovirus B19, influenza, CMV and Epstein-Barr virus. When HLA alleles, especially DR and DQ, strongly co-occurred, attributing TCR associations to individual alleles was difficult. Presence/absence analyses assumed roughly uniform sequencing depth across donors, an assumption that may not hold. A further reported finding was that TCR beta sequences accurately predicted the HLA-A and HLA-B alleles for most subjects in the first cohort. Compared with equally common non-associated chains, HLA-associated TCR beta chains in a later analysis were more clonally expanded and had lower generation probabilities. For the cohort, immune exposure information was limited to CMV serostatus. Because counts were too low, roughly 18 rarely observed V segments, including chromosome 9 orphons, were left out of the earlier analysis of a few hundred of the donors. Broadly in line with IMGT annotations, most TCR beta V segments showed up in productive rearrangements about 90% or about 30% of the time in an earlier analysis of several hundred of the donors. Linkage disequilibrium might explain the correlated functional status among segregating V segments, but an unknown experimental factor could not be ruled out. V-gene and J-gene trimming of TCR beta chains was associated with a missense DCLRE1C variant in a later genetic analysis, and the association was replicated in an independent cohort. Because HLA typing was unavailable for some donors at each locus, only the typed subset was used in association tests. In a later analysis, most CMV-associated TCR beta chains were found to appear HLA-restricted, with HLA associations seemingly driven largely by CMV exposure. According to the authors, the approach could potentially be generalized to other disease states and immunological phenotypes. The sequencing pipeline was judged likely to have produced a cluster of highly shared sequence variants as a technical artifact. Specific HLA alleles were associated with 18,000 or so TCR beta sequences at a false discovery rate of 0.05 in a later analysis. The cohort was sequenced for TCR beta chains only, and without alpha or paired-chain data the features that could be detected were limited.

V is reduced by 3 bases and J by 1 base, leaving a spacing of 10 bases between them. From the cysteine up to the phenylalanine, the CDR3 has a length of 15 residues. CDR3 DNA is the only sequence kept; it has 45 bases, read in frame from the first base. According to the germline V gene, CDR1 reads MNHNS and CDR2 reads SASEGT. Library prep was done by the immunoSEQ multiplex PCR assay. The multiplex PCR relied on a mix of 60 forward primers for TCR Vbeta segments and 13 reverse primers for TCR Jbeta segments. A multiplex PCR assay on genomic DNA amplified the CDR3 region of rearranged TCR beta genes. Amplified TCR beta libraries were sequenced as 87-base-pair reads on the Illumina HiSeq System. The original methods were these. In a later analysis, tens of millions of unique TCR beta chains were counted across the roughly 610 repertoires, and about 9.9 million of these chains were shared by at least two donors. Raw reads were error-corrected and collapsed into unique sequences by a nearest-neighbor algorithm in which closely related sequences were merged to remove PCR and sequencing errors. V, D and J gene segments were assigned by aligning CDR3 sequences to IMGT reference sequences. Each retained sequence needed at least a six-nucleotide match to both a V gene segment and a J gene segment. Rearrangements were classified as productive when the CDR3 lacked stop codons and remained in frame with V and J, and all other rearrangements were classified as non-productive. Following IMGT convention, CDR3 was defined as the stretch from the second conserved V-encoded cysteine up to the conserved J-encoded phenylalanine. The earlier analysis of around 640 of the donors excluded sequences that lacked an unambiguous match to a single V gene segment. An earlier analysis of 587 of the donors called V segments functional above 56.7% productive rearrangements and segregating when the between-donor standard deviation exceeded 5%. A statistical classification framework was developed to diagnose cytomegalovirus status using the catalog of TCR beta chain sequences. A later analysis assigned V and J genes by comparing TCR nucleotide sequences with IMGT/GENE-DB human TR gene sequences. A later analysis assigned CDR3 sequences and most-parsimonious VDJ recombination scenarios with the TCRdist pipeline. In a later analysis, each TCR beta chain was defined by its CDR3 amino acid sequence together with its V-gene family, and reads lacking a unique V-gene family were excluded. To address suspected cross-contamination and a sequencing artifact, a later analysis removed around 600 highly shared, low-generation-probability nucleotide sequences. A later analysis calculated a clonal expansion index for each public chain from normalized within-repertoire ranks of inferred template counts. In a later analysis, generation probabilities were computed with a VDJ recombination model fitted to out-of-frame rearrangements, and the resulting probabilities were checked against IGoR. In a later analysis, TCR-TCR, TCR-HLA and TCR-CMV co-occurrence was scored with hypergeometric tests, and a repertoire-size bias correction was applied to TCR pairs. To estimate false discovery rates, a later analysis permuted the HLA or CMV assignments 20 times. In a later analysis, co-occurring TCRs were grouped using DBSCAN, with TCRdist sequence similarity added in when clustering inside HLA-allele-positive subsets. For co-occurrence clustering, repertoires with fewer than 30,000 or more than 120,000 public chains were excluded, along with roughly 5 repertoires with anomalous nucleotide sharing. TCRdb obtained this table from immuneACCESS and retained in-frame rearrangements with V and J assigned. These tables miss some clones; where compared with another copy, unresolved V genes account for less than half of the shortfall, and the remainder is unexplained. D and trimming come from the DNA, and the V and J calls and clone size come from that table. The sample table shows about 170,000 clones, and around 80% are seen once. The leading ten clones occupy around 2% of the sample.

The receptor was isolated from a woman under 40 in good health and CMV-seropositive. In this chain, TRBV6-1 is recombined with TRBJ1-3; the D gene cannot be resolved reliably. The sequencing input was PBMCs. The CDR3 loop reads CASSDTVSSGNTIYF. The DNA is as follows: TGTGCCAGCAGTGACACGGTCTCATCTGGAAACACCATATATTTT.